This entry describes one T cell receptor (beta chain). The antigen it binds to is not known. Base-call qualities are not available, and no considerably larger clone is one nucleotide away. The data are from a study of graft-versus-host responses after intestinal transplantation (dated by TCRdb to the early 2020s). Regarding the complete study: The transplants that recipients got were multivisceral, liver-intestinal, or isolated intestinal. Anti-thymocyte globulin induction was given to all recipients, followed by maintenance tacrolimus and steroids for approximately three years. After intestinal transplantation, graft-versus-host and host-versus-graft alloreactive T cell clones were followed in the graft, circulation and bone marrow using bulk TCR-beta CDR3 sequencing. To identify alloreactive clones, pre-transplant mixed lymphocyte reaction products were sequenced and compared with unstimulated pre-transplant donor and recipient T cells. A cohort of approximately 24 intestinal transplant recipients, including one retransplant, was enrolled, and a few patients lacking pretransplant specimens were excluded. Donor T cell macrochimerism was defined as a peak of at least 4% donor T cells among recipient peripheral blood mononuclear cells. Samples from a few later patients were sequenced in-house on an Illumina MiSeq with MiXCR processing rather than by the commercial service.

The investigation overall reported the following: The relatively low number and heterogeneity of intestinal transplant patients limited the conclusions. In the allografts of patients with donor T cell macrochimerism, GvH to HvG T cell clonal ratios were high. GvH clones were detected in recipient bone marrow, and some appeared earlier in ileal mucosa or blood, consistent with an intestinal mucosal origin. Early after transplant, peak levels of circulating GvH clones were associated with declines in HvG clones.

Library prep was done by the immunoSEQ multiplex PCR assay. For most patients, genomic DNA was isolated with the Qiagen DNeasy Blood and Tissue Kit and sent frozen to Adaptive Biotechnologies for TCR sequencing. For most patients, high-throughput TCR-beta CDR3 sequencing of genomic DNA was performed by Adaptive Biotechnologies. In the paper's pipeline: Adaptive's ImmunoSEQ software supplied the TCR sequencing data for approximately 18 patients, while MiXCR and VDJtools were used to process a few other patients. To correct CD4 versus CD8 sorting errors, sequences present in both subsets at a frequency ratio below 5:1 were removed. Because the origin of CDR3 nucleotide sequences shared between donor and recipient could not be assigned, those sequences were removed. At least 2-fold expansion over unstimulated cells and a minimum CFSE-low frequency of 0.002% (template counts) or 0.001% (read counts) were required for clones to be classified as alloreactive. Mappable clones were those detected in sequenced pre-transplant spleen, lymph node, or MLR CFSE-low populations of the donor or recipient. The cumulative frequency of alloreactive clones was calculated as a percentage of all sequences, weighted by copy number. What TCRdb holds here is the immuneACCESS table cut down to in-frame rearrangements. Part of the clones is not present; checked against another copy, under half of the missing clones reflect an unresolved V gene, and the others are unexplained. V and J calls and clone size follow that table, whereas D and trimming were derived from the DNA. The sample has tens of thousands of clones on record, 85% to 95% of them singletons. The ten largest make up roughly a fifth of the sample.

This specimen's time point label, per the study, means: cells obtained before transplantation from donor or recipient. CD3+CD4+ and CD3+CD8+ populations were FACS-sorted from unstimulated pre-transplant donor and recipient cells taken from spleen or lymph nodes. Ends trimmed: V by 1 base, J by 6 bases; bases unmatched to a gene: 12. There are 18 amino acids in the CDR3, from cysteine to phenylalanine inclusive. Only the CDR3 region is kept as DNA, spanning 54 bases read in frame from base 1. The germline V gene encodes CDR1 MGHRA and CDR2 YSYEKL. Source: unstimulated CD8+ T cells sorted from spleen or lymph node cells, taken before transplant. The TCR was taken from a human donor who was the organ donor for an intestinal transplant. The chain is made from TRBV4-1 and TRBJ2-3, and TRBD1 matches 11 of the central bases. The sequenced DNA is TGCGCCAGCAGCCAAGGACCTAGATCCGGGACAGGGGGGGATACGCAGTATTTT. Its translation is CASSQGPRSGTGGDTQYF.